This T cell receptor beta chain was profiled in a study of T cell responses to AZD1222 COVID-19 vaccine. Study-level points and caveats: Along spike, vaccine-associated CD4 TCRs were found throughout, with dominance at 160-218 and 743-854.

In the case of this clone: The antigen remains undetermined.

Trimming removed 7 bases from V and 2 bases from J, with 17 bases in between. Germline CDR1 reads MDHEN; CDR2 reads SYDVKM. The CDR3 covers 15 residues. Assay used: immunoSEQ multiplex PCR; TCRdb lists only in-frame clones, some missing. The sample includes 150,000 to 200,000 clones, 80% to 95% of them seen just once. The chain joins TRBV28 to TRBJ1-2; D unresolved. The sequence was collected from an adult in good health. The sequencing used peripheral blood, collected on day 0 of AZD1222 vaccination. CDR3 sequence (DNA): TGTGCCAGCACCCTTGGAAGGGCTAGGAACTATGGCTACACCTTC. Its translation: CASTLGRARNYGYTF.